This T cell receptor (beta chain) originates from a study of blood T cell repertoires in COVID-19. Overall study context: Both acute and convalescent COVID-19 samples were obtained from the United States, Italy and Spain. T cells, B-cell-depleted T cells, or PBMCs provided the cDNA or gDNA that served as material.

The authors' processing: Reference gene primer amplification gave nucleated cell count estimates. The table came from immunoSEQ multiplex PCR; TCRdb's copy has only in-frame clones and leaves some out. V and J calls and clone size are those listed in that table; D and trimming were worked out from the DNA. The sample comprises around 100,000 clones, around 87% of which are singletons, and 32% rests with the top ten. There are 15 residues in the CDR3. Trimming at V came to 1 base and at J to 5 bases, leaving 6 bases not matched to a gene. Germline V gene lookup returns CDR1 SGHRS and CDR2 YFSETQ. This sequence was found in an elderly woman with acute or convalescent COVID-19. V usage is TRBV5-1 and J usage is TRBJ2-5; 9 positions agree with TRBD2. The sequenced material came from peripheral blood. CDR3 in amino acids: CASSLLTSGQETQYF. The CDR3 DNA is TGCGCCAGCAGCTTGTTAACTAGCGGGCAGGAGACCCAGTACTTC.